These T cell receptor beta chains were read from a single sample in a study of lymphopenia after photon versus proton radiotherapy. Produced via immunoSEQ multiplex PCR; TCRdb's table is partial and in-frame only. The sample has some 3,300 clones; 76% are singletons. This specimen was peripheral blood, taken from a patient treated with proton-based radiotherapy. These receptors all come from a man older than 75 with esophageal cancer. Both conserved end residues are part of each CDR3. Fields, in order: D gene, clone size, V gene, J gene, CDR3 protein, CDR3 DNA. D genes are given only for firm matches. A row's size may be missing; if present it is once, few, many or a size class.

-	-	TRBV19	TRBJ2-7	CASSIFYKERMSYEQYF	TGTGCCAGTAGTATATTCTACAAGGAAAGGATGTCATACGAGCAGTACTTC
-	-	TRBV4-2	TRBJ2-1	CASSQEGSTREQFF	TGTGCCAGCAGCCAAGAAGGGTCGACCCGTGAGCAGTTCTTC
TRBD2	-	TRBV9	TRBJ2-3	CASRARGGAGLADTQYF	TGTGCCAGCCGCGCTCGCGGGGGGGCGGGCTTAGCAGATACGCAGTATTTT
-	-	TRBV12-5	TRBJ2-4	CASGLTRDALFF	TGTGCTAGTGGTCTGACCCGGGACGCATTGTTTTTC
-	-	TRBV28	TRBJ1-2	CASSLIRGNSNYGYTF	TGTGCCAGCAGCCTTATTAGGGGAAATAGTAACTATGGCTACACCTTC
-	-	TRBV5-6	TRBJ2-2	CASSLAGTGELFF	TGTGCCAGCAGCTTGGCCGGCACCGGGGAGCTGTTTTTT
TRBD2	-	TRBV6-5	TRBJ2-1	CASSYLAGGHGEQFF	TGTGCCAGCAGTTACCTAGCGGGGGGGCACGGTGAGCAGTTCTTC
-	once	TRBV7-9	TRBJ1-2	CASSPPGPYGYTF	TGTGCCAGCAGCCCCCCGGGACCTTATGGCTACACCTTC
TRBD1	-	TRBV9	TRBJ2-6	CASSWDRGDPGANVLTF	TGTGCCAGCAGCTGGGACAGGGGCGACCCCGGGGCCAACGTCCTGACTTTC
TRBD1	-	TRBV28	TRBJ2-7	CASIMLRGDRGYEQYF	TGTGCCAGCATTATGTTGCGGGGGGACAGGGGGTACGAGCAGTACTTC
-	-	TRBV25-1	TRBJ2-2	CASSEWSIGAVDTGELFF	TGTGCCAGCAGTGAATGGTCAATAGGAGCCGTCGACACCGGGGAGCTGTTTTTT
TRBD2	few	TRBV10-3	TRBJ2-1	CAISDQAGQGQFF	TGTGCCATCAGTGATCAAGCGGGGCAGGGGCAGTTCTTC
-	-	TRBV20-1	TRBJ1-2	CSATDRGYTF	TGCAGTGCTACTGACAGGGGCTACACCTTC
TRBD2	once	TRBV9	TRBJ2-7	CASRGAGGIYEQYF	TGTGCCAGCAGGGGAGCGGGGGGGATATACGAGCAGTACTTC
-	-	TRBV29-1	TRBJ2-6	CSVEKTGRTSGANVLTF	TGCAGCGTTGAAAAGACAGGAAGAACCTCTGGGGCCAACGTCCTGACTTTC
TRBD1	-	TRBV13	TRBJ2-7	CATTGQGTPTYEQYF	TGTGCCACCACGGGACAGGGGACCCCTACCTACGAGCAGTACTTC
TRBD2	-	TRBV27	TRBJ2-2	CASSFIGLAGGTGELFF	TGTGCCAGCAGTTTCATAGGGCTAGCGGGAGGGACCGGGGAGCTGTTTTTT